This T cell receptor beta chain was sequenced in a study of blood T cell repertoires in COVID-19. Study in general: The United States, Italy and Spain were the sources of the acute and convalescent COVID-19 samples. Sample material is recorded as cDNA or gDNA derived from T cells, B-cell-depleted T cells, or PBMCs.

Profiled with immunoSEQ multiplex PCR; TCRdb holds only in-frame clones, not every one. The data show around 63,000 clones, less than 80% seen once. With regard to this clone: Distinct nucleotide sequences in the sample also encode this CDR3.

This sequence was found in a human donor in a cohort sampled during active COVID-19. Material for sequencing was peripheral blood.

The CDR3 loop is CASSYSREQATQYF. The CDR3, as DNA: TGTGCCAGCAGTTATAGTAGGGAACAGGCGACCCAGTACTTC. The chain links TRBV6-5 to TRBJ2-5; tentatively, D is TRBD1 (5 bases). The CDR3 extends over 14 amino acids. The V end was cut by 3 bases, the J end by 7 bases, with 15 bases between. Germline CDR1 is MNHEY and CDR2 is SVGAGI.